A single sample gave rise to the 28 T cell receptor beta chains below, sequenced in a study of blood T cells in healthy people across ages. With a J-beta primer mix and a sample-barcoded 5' primer, a second PCR ran roughly 6 to 11 cycles. From the 5' RACE reads, TCRdb called clonotypes with MiXCR, one entry per CDR3 protein. The table lists 1.5 million to 1.9 million distinct CDR3 sequences, approximately 39% of them singletons. Material: blood. Receptors originate from a woman younger than 30 in good health.

The chain is built from TRBV6-6 and TRBJ1-5; 7 bases map to TRBD1. CDR3 length: 15 residues. V shed 4 bases and J 5 bases; nucleotides not matched to a gene: 8. From germline, CDR1 is MNHNY and CDR2 SVGAGI (reference sequence). CDR3 in DNA: TGTGCCAGCAGTTCTCTTAGACAGGGCTATCAGCCCCAGCATTTT. This encodes CASSSLRQGYQPQHF.

This chain joins TRBV29-1 and TRBJ2-3, with 9 bases aligning to TRBD1. Losses at the gene ends were 6 bases for V and 3 bases for J; bases not matched to a gene: 1. The CDR3 extends over 12 amino acids. The germline CDR1 and CDR2 sequences are SQVTM and ANQGSEA. CDR3 protein: CSVGQGTDTQYF. DNA for the CDR3: TGCAGCGTGGGACAGGGTACAGATACGCAGTATTTT.

In its sample, this clonotype was seen a few times. One end of the junction varies from germline; a read error may be responsible. The rearrangement joins TRBV9 to TRBJ2-3; 8 positions match TRBD2. The CDR3 covers 17 residues. The V gene's germline CDR1 is SGDLS and CDR2 YYNGEE. As DNA, the CDR3 is TGTGCCAGCAGCGTAGTAGTAGCGGGGCCTAGCACAGATCCGCAGTATTTT. It encodes CASSVVVAGPSTDPQYF.

This clonotype has more than one count but fewer than ten. The genes are TRBV28 and TRBJ1-2; 7 nucleotides match TRBD1. CDR1 and CDR2 from the germline V gene are MDHEN and SYDVKM. The CDR3 extends over 16 amino acids. J gave up 5 bases and V 6 bases, and 15 bases lay outside the gene matches. This CDR3 is CASSGTVLLSRYGYTF. The CDR3 DNA sequence: TGTGCCAGCAGCGGGACAGTACTTCTATCTCGTTATGGCTACACCTTC.

The count of this clonotype is one. The J gene is TRBJ1-1, the V gene TRBV6-5, with D unclear. This CDR3 is 16 amino acids long. V lost 2 bases to trimming and J lost 4 bases, with 17 bases between them. CDR1 MNHEY and CDR2 SVGAGI come from the germline V gene. The CDR3: CASSYMIGVLGTEAFF. CDR3 in DNA: TGTGCCAGCAGTTACATGATCGGGGTTTTGGGCACTGAAGCTTTCTTT.

The DNA for the CDR3 is TGCAGTGCCGCTAATAGACAGGGTGTCAATGAGCAGTTCTTC. This translates into CSAANRQGVNEQFF. The chain joins TRBV20-1 to TRBJ2-1; TRBD1 agrees at 7 bases. The CDR3 is 14 amino acids. The V gene end was trimmed by 6 bases and the J gene end by 6 bases; junction bases not matched to a gene: 11. Germline V gene sequence: CDR1 DFQATT, CDR2 SNEGSKA (reference sequence).

In this sample, this clonotype turned up a few times. The chain links TRBV5-8 to TRBJ2-1; D unclear. V was cut by 0 bases and J by 3 bases, with 10 bases left in between. CDR1 and CDR2 from the germline V gene are SGHTS and YDEGEE. This CDR3 spans 15 amino acids. CDR3 sequence (DNA): TGTGCCAGCAGCTTGGGGGTGACTCTCTACAATGAGCAGTTCTTC. It specifies CASSLGVTLYNEQFF. Supplemented by reference TRBV5-8 and TRBJ2-1, the full variable domain reads EAGVTQSPTHLIKTRGQQATLRCSPISGHTSVYWYQQALGLGLQFLLWYDEGEERNRGNFPPRFSGRQFPNYSSELNVNALELEDSALYLCASSLGVTLYNEQFFGPGTRLTVL.

This clonotype was picked up a small number of times. This rearrangement joins TRBV7-9 to TRBJ2-7; TRBD2 aligns across 8 bases. After removal of 3 bases from V and 3 bases from J, the junction contained 7 bases not matched to a gene. CDR3 size: 15 residues. Looked up from germline, CDR1 is SEHNR and CDR2 is FQNEAQ (reference sequence). The CDR3 DNA reads TGTGCCAGCAGCTTGGACAGCGGGAGTTTCTACGAGCAGTACTTC. This encodes CASSLDSGSFYEQYF.

The rearrangement uses TRBV12-3 or TRBV12-4 and TRBJ2-5; D is perhaps TRBD2 (6 bases). The CDR3 covers 12 residues. The V end lost 9 bases, the J end lost 5 bases, and 13 bases lay between the germline ends. The DNA of the CDR3 is TGTGCCAGAAGTGCTGGGGGGGAGACCCAGTACTTC. Protein: CARSAGGETQYF.

The V and J genes are TRBV7-9 and TRBJ2-4; weak D call: TRBD2 (6 bases). The germline CDR1 and CDR2 sequences are SEHNR and FQNEAQ (reference sequence). This CDR3 is built from 14 residues. Trimming took 1 base from V and 13 from J, leaving 17 bases between them. CDR3 in DNA: TGTGCCAGCAGCTTAGAAGCTCGGGGGAACCAGCAGTACTTC. This codes for CASSLEARGNQQYF.

This clonotype was detected a few times. The chain links TRBV4-3 to TRBJ2-5; no reliable D call. The V gene lost 2 bases and the J gene lost 0 bases, with 10 bases spanning the gap. The CDR3 spans 15 residues. Germline V gene data show CDR1 as LGHNA and CDR2 as YSLEER. CDR3 amino acids: CASSQSFEYQETQYF. The CDR3 region has the DNA TGCGCCAGCAGCCAAAGCTTCGAGTACCAAGAGACCCAGTACTTC.

This clonotype was recorded a few times. The chain recombines TRBV12-3 or TRBV12-4 with TRBJ2-5; unclear D gene. The V gene lost 7 bases and the J gene lost 5 bases, with 11 bases spanning the gap. CDR3 size: 12 residues. The DNA for the CDR3 is TGTGCCAGCACCGCCACCGGGGAGACCCAGTACTTC. Translating gives CASTATGETQYF.

The gene calls are TRBV13 and TRBJ2-3; TRBD1 might be the D (7 bases). From germline, CDR1 is PRHDT and CDR2 FYEKMQ (reference sequence). Trimming took off 4 bases at V and 0 bases at J, with 20 bases between the two ends. There are 18 residues in the CDR3. The CDR3 spells CASSSSQGGNPSTDTQYF. CDR3 nucleotide sequence: TGTGCCAGCAGCTCGTCCCAGGGGGGAAACCCTAGCACAGATACGCAGTATTTT.

The chain combines TRBV9 with TRBJ2-1, with D hard to call. Germline V gene data show CDR1 as SGDLS and CDR2 as YYNGEE. This CDR3 has 12 residues. V lost 7 bases and J 7 bases, leaving 12 bases between the germline ends. CDR3 sequence reads: CASGAILNEQFF. In nucleotides, the CDR3 is TGTGCCAGCGGAGCGATTTTAAATGAGCAGTTCTTC.

The chain employs TRBV4-1 and TRBJ2-6, with D unresolved. CDR3 length: 17 amino acids. The V gene lost 0 bases and the J gene lost 4 bases, with 13 bases spanning the gap. Germline V gene sequence: CDR1 MGHRA, CDR2 YSYEKL. The CDR3 DNA reads as TGCGCCAGCAGCCAAGATCCGATCACCACGGGGGCCAACGTCCTGACTTTC. It translates to CASSQDPITTGANVLTF.

The gene calls are TRBV7-8 and TRBJ2-3; TRBD2 aligns across 7 bases. Trimming at V came to 7 bases and at J to 0 bases, leaving 7 bases not matched to a gene. The length of the CDR3 is 15 residues. Looked up from germline, CDR1 is SGHVS and CDR2 is FQNEAQ. The CDR3 bases are TGTGCCAGCACCCAAGCGGGGTCTAGCACAGATACGCAGTATTTT. Protein sequence: CASTQAGSSTDTQYF.

The V and J genes are TRBV7-9 and TRBJ2-2, with D perhaps TRBD1 (5 bases). Germline CDR1 SEHNR, CDR2 FQNEAQ (reference sequence). V was trimmed by 1 base and J by 0 bases, leaving 9 bases between them. The CDR3 sequence is 16 residues long. The CDR3 DNA sequence: TGTGCCAGCAGCTTAGGTGGGGCAGCGAACACCGGGGAGCTGTTTTTT. Translated, it gives CASSLGGAANTGELFF. The complete variable domain, with remaining parts taken from reference TRBV7-9 and TRBJ2-2, reads DTGVSQNPRHKITKRGQNVTFRCDPISEHNRLYWYRQTLGQGPEFLTYFQNEAQLEKSRLLSDRFSAERPKGSFSTLEIQRTEQGDSAMYLCASSLGGAANTGELFFGEGSRLTVL.

This clonotype was observed a handful of times. The V gene is TRBV5-1, the J gene TRBJ1-1; 8 nucleotides match TRBD1. Germline values: CDR1 SGHRS, CDR2 YFSETQ. V dropped 0 bases and J dropped 14; count of bases not matched to a gene: 12. The CDR3 is 14 residues long. In DNA form, the CDR3 reads TGCGCCAGCAGCTTGGGGGACAGGCACACTGAGGCCTTCTTT. As protein: CASSLGDRHTEAFF.

The J gene is TRBJ1-5, the V gene TRBV20-1, with D maybe TRBD1 (6 bases). Trimming shortened V by 1 base and J by 0 bases, and 13 bases separated the two germline ends. The CDR3 is made up of 16 amino acids. The germline gives CDR1 DFQATT, CDR2 SNEGSKA (reference sequence). The CDR3 nucleotides are TGCAGTGCTAGAGCCCCCAACAGGGATAGCAATCAGCCCCAGCATTTT. Protein product: CSARAPNRDSNQPQHF.

This chain connects TRBV6-2 or TRBV6-3 to TRBJ2-7; D is ambiguous. CDR1 is MNHEY and CDR2 is SVGEGT in the germline V gene. The CDR3 sequence is 15 residues long. Between the trimmed V and J ends, which lost 7 bases and 3 bases, there was a span of 19 bases. The CDR3 protein is CASTDGPTLLYEQYF. CDR3 coding DNA: TGTGCCAGCACTGACGGGCCAACCCTGCTCTACGAGCAGTACTTC.

The chain is built from TRBV25-1 and TRBJ2-3, with TRBD1 matching 9 bases. From germline, CDR1 is MGHDK and CDR2 SYGVNS. The CDR3 runs to 15 residues. Unmatched junction bases numbered 2, after V lost 2 bases and J lost 2 bases. The CDR3 nucleotides read TGTGCCAGCAGTGAAGGGACAGGGAACACAGATACGCAGTATTTT. As protein: CASSEGTGNTDTQYF.

The chain combines TRBV27 with TRBJ2-1; the D gene is possibly TRBD2 (6 bases). Germline V gene data show CDR1 as MNHEY and CDR2 as SMNVEV (reference sequence). Trimming removed 5 bases at V and 4 bases at J, with 12 bases between. The CDR3 extends over 14 amino acids. The CDR3 coding sequence is TGTGCCAGCAGTCACACCGGGGGATACAATGAGCAGTTCTTC. Residues: CASSHTGGYNEQFF.

The chain links TRBV7-2 to TRBJ1-2, with 8 bases matching TRBD1. The V gene's germline CDR1 is SGHTA and CDR2 FQGNSA. The CDR3 consists of 14 residues. The V and J ends lost 3 bases and 4 bases, in that order; junction bases with no gene match: 4. This CDR3 reads CASSFDRGSYGYTF. The CDR3 nucleotides read TGTGCCAGCAGCTTTGACAGGGGTTCCTATGGCTACACCTTC.

The rearrangement links TRBV27 to TRBJ2-4, with no clear D. Near its end, the DNA agrees better with TRBJ2-7, so the J call may be wrong. CDR3 length equals 13 residues. Looked up from germline, CDR1 is MNHEY and CDR2 is SMNVEV (reference sequence). CDR3 loop: CASSFRSPYEQYF. For the CDR3, the DNA is TGTGCCAGCAGTTTTAGGTCCCCCTACGAGCAGTACTTC.

The rearrangement uses TRBV18 and TRBJ2-2; 8 bases are a match to TRBD2. This CDR3 region has 15 residues. The V gene's germline CDR1 is KGHSH and CDR2 LQKENI. Unmatched junction bases numbered 2, after V lost 0 bases and J lost 5 bases. This chain's CDR3 is CASSPPGLETGELFF. CDR3 nucleotide sequence: TGTGCCAGCTCACCACCGGGACTAGAGACCGGGGAGCTGTTTTTT.

The rearrangement joins TRBV7-2 to TRBJ2-5, with TRBD1 matching over 8 bases. Gene TRBJ2-7 matches the end of the DNA better, so the J call may be wrong. Germline lookup yields CDR1 SGHTA and CDR2 FQGNSA. The CDR3 extends over 16 amino acids. The CDR3 here is CASRPGGETGSYEQYF. The CDR3 DNA is TGTGCCAGCAGACCAGGGGGCGAAACGGGCTCCTACGAGCAGTACTTC.

The table lists this clonotype with a few counts. The CDR3 protein is CSARGDFTDTQYF. In DNA, the CDR3 is TGCAGTGCTAGGGGGGACTTCACAGATACGCAGTATTTT. The chain couples TRBV20-1 to TRBJ2-3; possible D gene TRBD2, 6 bases. Trimming pared 3 bases from V and 2 bases from J, leaving 9 bases between. CDR1 and CDR2 (germline): DFQATT, SNEGSKA (reference sequence). The CDR3 sequence is 13 residues long.

The rearrangement joins TRBV4-1 to TRBJ2-7; D not resolved. There are 16 residues in the CDR3. V shed 6 bases and J shed 7 bases, with 25 bases lying between them. From germline, CDR1 is MGHRA and CDR2 YSYEKL. CDR3 loop: CASRTLATSSYNEQYF. DNA for the CDR3: TGCGCCAGCAGGACATTAGCAACGAGCTCCTACAATGAGCAGTACTTC.